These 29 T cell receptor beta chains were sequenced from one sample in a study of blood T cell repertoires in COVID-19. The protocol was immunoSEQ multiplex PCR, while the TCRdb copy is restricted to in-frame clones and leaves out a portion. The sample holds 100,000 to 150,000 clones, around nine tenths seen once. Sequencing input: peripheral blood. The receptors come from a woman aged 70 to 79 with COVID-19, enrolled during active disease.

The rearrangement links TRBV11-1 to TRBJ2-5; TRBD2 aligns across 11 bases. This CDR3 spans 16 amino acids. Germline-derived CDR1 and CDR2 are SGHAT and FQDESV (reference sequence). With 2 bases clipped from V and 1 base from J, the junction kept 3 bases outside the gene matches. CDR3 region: CASSLRLAGTQETQYF. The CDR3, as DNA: TGTGCCAGCAGCTTACGACTAGCGGGGACCCAAGAGACCCAGTACTTC.

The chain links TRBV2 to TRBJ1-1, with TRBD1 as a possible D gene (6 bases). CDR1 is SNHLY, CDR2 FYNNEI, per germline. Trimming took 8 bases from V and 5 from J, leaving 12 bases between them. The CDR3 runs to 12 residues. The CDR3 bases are TGTGCCAGCCGGGAGGGGGTAACTGAAGCTTTCTTT. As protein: CASREGVTEAFF.

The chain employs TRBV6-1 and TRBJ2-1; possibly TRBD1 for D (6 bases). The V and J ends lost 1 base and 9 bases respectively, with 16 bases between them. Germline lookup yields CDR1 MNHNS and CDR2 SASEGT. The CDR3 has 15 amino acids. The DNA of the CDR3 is TGTGCCAGCAGTGAAGTAGACAGGTCCCACGGTGAGCAGTTCTTC. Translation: CASSEVDRSHGEQFF.

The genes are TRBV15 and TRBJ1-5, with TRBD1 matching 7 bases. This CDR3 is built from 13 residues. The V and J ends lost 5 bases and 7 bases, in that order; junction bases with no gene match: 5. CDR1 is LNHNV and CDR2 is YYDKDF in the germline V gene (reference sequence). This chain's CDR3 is CATSVGGWQPQHF. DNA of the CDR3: TGTGCCACCAGCGTAGGGGGCTGGCAGCCCCAGCATTTT.

The CDR3 region is CASSLSPANQETQYF. The CDR3 region has the DNA TGTGCCAGCAGCTTGAGCCCTGCCAACCAAGAGACCCAGTACTTC. The J gene is TRBJ2-5, the V gene TRBV5-6; no reliable D call. Germline values: CDR1 SGHDT, CDR2 YYEEEE. The ends were cut back, 1 base at V and 0 bases at J, with 10 bases in the middle. There are 15 residues in the CDR3.

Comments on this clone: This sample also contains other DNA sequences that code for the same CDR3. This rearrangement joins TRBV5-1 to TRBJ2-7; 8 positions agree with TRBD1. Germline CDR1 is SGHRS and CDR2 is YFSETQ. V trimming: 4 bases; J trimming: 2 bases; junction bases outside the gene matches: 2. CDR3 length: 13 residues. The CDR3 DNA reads TGCGCCAGCAGCCCGACAGGGGCCTACGAGCAGTACTTC. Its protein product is CASSPTGAYEQYF.

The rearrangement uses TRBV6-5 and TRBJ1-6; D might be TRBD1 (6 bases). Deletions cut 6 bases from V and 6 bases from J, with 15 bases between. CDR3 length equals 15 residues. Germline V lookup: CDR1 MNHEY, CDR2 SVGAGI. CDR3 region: CASSDRQAGNSPLHF. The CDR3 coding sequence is TGTGCCAGCAGCGATCGACAGGCCGGTAATTCACCCCTCCACTTT.

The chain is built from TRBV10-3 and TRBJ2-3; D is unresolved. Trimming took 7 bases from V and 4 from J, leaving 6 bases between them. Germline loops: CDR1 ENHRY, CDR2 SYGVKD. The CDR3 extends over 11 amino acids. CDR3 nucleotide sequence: TGTGCCATCACCCAGGCAGATACGCAGTATTTT. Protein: CAITQADTQYF.

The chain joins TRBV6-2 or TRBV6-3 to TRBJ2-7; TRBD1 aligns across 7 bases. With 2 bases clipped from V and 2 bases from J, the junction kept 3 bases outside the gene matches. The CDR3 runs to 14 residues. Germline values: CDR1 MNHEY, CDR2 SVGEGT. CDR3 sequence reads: CASSYAGQAYEQYF. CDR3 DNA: TGTGCCAGCAGTTACGCCGGACAGGCCTACGAGCAGTACTTC.

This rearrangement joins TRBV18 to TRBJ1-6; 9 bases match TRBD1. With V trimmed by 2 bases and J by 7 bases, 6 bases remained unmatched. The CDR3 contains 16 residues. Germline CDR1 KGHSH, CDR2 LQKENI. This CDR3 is CASSPMTGGKNSPLHF. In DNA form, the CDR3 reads TGTGCCAGCTCACCAATGACAGGGGGGAAAAATTCACCCCTCCACTTT.

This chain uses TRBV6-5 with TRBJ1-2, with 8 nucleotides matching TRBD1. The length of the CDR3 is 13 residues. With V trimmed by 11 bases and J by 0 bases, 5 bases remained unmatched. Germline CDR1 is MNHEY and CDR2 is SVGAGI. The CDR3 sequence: CAESQGANYGYTF. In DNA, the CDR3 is TGTGCCGAATCACAGGGGGCTAACTATGGCTACACCTTC.

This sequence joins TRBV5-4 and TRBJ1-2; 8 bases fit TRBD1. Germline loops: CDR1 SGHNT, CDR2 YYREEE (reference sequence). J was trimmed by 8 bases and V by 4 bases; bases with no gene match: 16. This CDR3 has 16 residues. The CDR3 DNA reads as TGTGCCAGCAGCACTCCGGGACAGGCGAAGTTCGGGGGCTACACCTTC. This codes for CASSTPGQAKFGGYTF.

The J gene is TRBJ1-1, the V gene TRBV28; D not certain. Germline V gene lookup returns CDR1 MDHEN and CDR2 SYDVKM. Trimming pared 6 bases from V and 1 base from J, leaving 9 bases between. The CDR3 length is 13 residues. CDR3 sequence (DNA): TGTGCCAGCAGGCTTAACAGGAACACTGAAGCTTTCTTT. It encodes CASRLNRNTEAFF.

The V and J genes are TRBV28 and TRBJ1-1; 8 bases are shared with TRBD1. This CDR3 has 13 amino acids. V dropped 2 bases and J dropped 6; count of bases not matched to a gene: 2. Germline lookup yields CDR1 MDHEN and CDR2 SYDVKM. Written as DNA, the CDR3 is TGTGCCAGCAGTTTAGACAGGGGCGCTGAAGCTTTCTTT. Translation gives CASSLDRGAEAFF.

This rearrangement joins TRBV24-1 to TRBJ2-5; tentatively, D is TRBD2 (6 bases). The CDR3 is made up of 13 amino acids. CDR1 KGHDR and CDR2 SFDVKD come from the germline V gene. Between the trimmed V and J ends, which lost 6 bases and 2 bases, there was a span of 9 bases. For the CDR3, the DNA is TGTGCCACCAGTCGGGGGACTCAAGAGACCCAGTACTTC. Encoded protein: CATSRGTQETQYF.

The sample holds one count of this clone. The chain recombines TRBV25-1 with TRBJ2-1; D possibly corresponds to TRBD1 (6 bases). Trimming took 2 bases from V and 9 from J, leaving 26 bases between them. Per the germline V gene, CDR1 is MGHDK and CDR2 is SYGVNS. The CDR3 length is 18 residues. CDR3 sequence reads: CASSEPGRAGAPGGEQFF. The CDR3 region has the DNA TGTGCCAGCAGTGAACCCGGGCGGGCAGGGGCCCCGGGTGGTGAGCAGTTCTTC.

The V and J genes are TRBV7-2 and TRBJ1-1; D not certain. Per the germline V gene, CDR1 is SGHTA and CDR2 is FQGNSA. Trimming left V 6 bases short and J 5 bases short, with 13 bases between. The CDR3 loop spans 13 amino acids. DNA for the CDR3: TGTGCCAGCAGTCCACTCGGGTGGACTGAAGCTTTCTTT. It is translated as CASSPLGWTEAFF. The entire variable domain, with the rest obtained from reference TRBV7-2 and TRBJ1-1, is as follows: GAGVSQSPSNKVTEKGKDVELRCDPISGHTALYWYRQSLGQGLEFLIYFQGNSAPDKSGLPSDRFSAERTGGSVSTLTIQRTQQEDSAVYLCASSPLGWTEAFFGQGTRLTVV.

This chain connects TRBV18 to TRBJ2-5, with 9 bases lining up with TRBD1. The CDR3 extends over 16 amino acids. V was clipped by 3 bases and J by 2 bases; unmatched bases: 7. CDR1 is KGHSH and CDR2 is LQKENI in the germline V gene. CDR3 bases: TGTGCCAGCTCACCTTCGGGACAGGGAAGGCAAGAGACCCAGTACTTC. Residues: CASSPSGQGRQETQYF.

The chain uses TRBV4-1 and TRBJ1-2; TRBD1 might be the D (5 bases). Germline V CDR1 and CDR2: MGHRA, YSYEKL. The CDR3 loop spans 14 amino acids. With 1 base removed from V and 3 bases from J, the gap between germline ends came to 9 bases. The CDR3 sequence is CASSQAQTDYGYTF. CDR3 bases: TGCGCCAGCAGCCAAGCACAGACAGACTATGGCTACACCTTC.

The CDR3 coding sequence is TGTGCCAGCAGCCTAGGGACTAGCGGGGCAGAGACCCAGTACTTC. Its translation is CASSLGTSGAETQYF. The chain employs TRBV9 and TRBJ2-5, with 13 bases that match TRBD2. CDR3 length: 15 amino acids. V lost 4 bases and J lost 4; bases outside the gene matches: 4. In germline, CDR1 is SGDLS, CDR2 YYNGEE.

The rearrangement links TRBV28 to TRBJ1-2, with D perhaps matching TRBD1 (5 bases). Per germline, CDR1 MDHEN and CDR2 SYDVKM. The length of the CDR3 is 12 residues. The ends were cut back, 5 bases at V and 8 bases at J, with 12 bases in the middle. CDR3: CASSRGAGGYTF. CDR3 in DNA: TGTGCCAGCAGTCGGGGCGCGGGAGGCTACACCTTC.

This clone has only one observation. CDR3 sequence: CASSSTGDGNTIYF. As DNA, the CDR3 is TGTGCCAGTAGCTCCACAGGGGACGGAAACACCATATATTTT. The chain carries TRBV19 and TRBJ1-3; 7 bases map to TRBD1. The CDR3 is made up of 14 amino acids. Looked up from germline, CDR1 is LNHDA and CDR2 is SQIVND (reference sequence). V was pared by 6 bases and J by 4 bases, with 6 bases of the junction left unmatched.

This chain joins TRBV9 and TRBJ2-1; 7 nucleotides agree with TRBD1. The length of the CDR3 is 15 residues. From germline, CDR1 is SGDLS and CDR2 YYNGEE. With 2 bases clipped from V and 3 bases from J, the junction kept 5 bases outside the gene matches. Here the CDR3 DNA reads TGTGCCAGCAGCGTCACAGGGGCCAACTACAATGAGCAGTTCTTC. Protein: CASSVTGANYNEQFF.

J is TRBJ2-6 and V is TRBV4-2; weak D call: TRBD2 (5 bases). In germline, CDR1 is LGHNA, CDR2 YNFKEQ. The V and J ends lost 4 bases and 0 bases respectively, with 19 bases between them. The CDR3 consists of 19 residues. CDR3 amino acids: CASSREPVGVRSGANVLTF. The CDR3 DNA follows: TGTGCCAGCAGCCGAGAGCCCGTCGGGGTTCGCTCTGGGGCCAACGTCCTGACTTTC.

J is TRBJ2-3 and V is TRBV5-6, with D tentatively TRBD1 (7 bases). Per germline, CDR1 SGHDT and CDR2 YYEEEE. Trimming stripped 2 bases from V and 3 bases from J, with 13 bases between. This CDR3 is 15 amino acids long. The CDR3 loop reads CASSLTGAGTDTQYF. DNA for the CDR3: TGTGCCAGCAGCTTAACAGGGGCGGGAACAGATACGCAGTATTTT.

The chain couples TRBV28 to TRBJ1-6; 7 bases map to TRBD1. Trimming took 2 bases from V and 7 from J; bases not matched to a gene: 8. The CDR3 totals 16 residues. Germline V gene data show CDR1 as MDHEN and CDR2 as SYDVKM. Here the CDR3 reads CASSLGQGVDNSPLHF. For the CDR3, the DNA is TGTGCCAGCAGTTTAGGCCAGGGGGTTGACAATTCACCCCTCCACTTT.

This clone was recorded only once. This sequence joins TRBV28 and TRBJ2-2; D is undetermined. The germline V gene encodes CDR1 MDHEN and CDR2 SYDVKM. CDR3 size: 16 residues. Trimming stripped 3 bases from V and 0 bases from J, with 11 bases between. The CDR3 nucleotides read TGTGCCAGCAGTTTTGGCCGTGGTTCGAACACCGGGGAGCTGTTTTTT. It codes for CASSFGRGSNTGELFF. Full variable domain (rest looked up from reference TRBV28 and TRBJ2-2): DVKVTQSSRYLVKRTGEKVFLECVQDMDHENMFWYRQDPGLGLRLIYFSYDVKMKEKGDIPEGYSVSREKKERFSLILESASTNQTSMYLCASSFGRGSNTGELFFGEGSRLTVL.

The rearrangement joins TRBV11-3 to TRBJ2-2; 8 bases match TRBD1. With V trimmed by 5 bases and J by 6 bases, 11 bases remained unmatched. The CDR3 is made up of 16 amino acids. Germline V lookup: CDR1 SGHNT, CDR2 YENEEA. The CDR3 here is CASSLSGGQAAGELFF. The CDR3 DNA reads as TGTGCCAGCAGCCTATCAGGGGGACAGGCGGCCGGGGAGCTGTTTTTT.

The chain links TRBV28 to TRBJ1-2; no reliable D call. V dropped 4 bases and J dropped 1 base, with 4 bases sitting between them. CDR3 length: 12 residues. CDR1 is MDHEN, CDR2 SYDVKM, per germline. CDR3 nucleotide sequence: TGTGCCAGCAGTTCCGGTAACTATGGCTACACCTTC. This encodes CASSSGNYGYTF.